Below are 14 T cell receptor beta chains sequenced from a single sample in a study of blood T cell repertoires in COVID-19. The assay was immunoSEQ multiplex PCR, and TCRdb's table has in-frame clones only and misses some. The table has some 130,000 clones, approximately 88% seen once. The sample taken for sequencing was peripheral blood. These receptors originate from a woman aged 80 or older with acute or convalescent COVID-19.

The chain couples TRBV19 to TRBJ2-1; weak D call: TRBD1 (6 bases). Per germline, CDR1 LNHDA and CDR2 SQIVND (reference sequence). This CDR3 has 15 amino acids. V lost 9 bases, J lost 6 bases, and 21 bases lay in between. CDR3 sequence (DNA): TGTGCCAGCAGTCCACGGTCAGGGGTCCGCAATGAGCAGTTCTTC. Its protein is CASSPRSGVRNEQFF.

The rearrangement joins TRBV2 to TRBJ2-5; 11 positions match TRBD2. CDR1 SNHLY and CDR2 FYNNEI come from the germline V gene. This CDR3 comprises 15 residues. The V gene end was trimmed by 6 bases and the J gene end by 5 bases; junction bases not matched to a gene: 8. The CDR3 bases are TGTGCCAGCAGCCTAGCGGGAGGCGAATGGGAGACCCAGTACTTC. As protein: CASSLAGGEWETQYF.

This clone was picked up one time. The chain joins TRBV11-2 to TRBJ2-7; 8 nucleotides agree with TRBD1. Trimming cost V 4 bases and J 4 bases; bases outside gene matches: 9. CDR1 is SGHAT, CDR2 FQNNGV, per germline. The CDR3 loop spans 15 amino acids. The CDR3 sequence: CASSSSGTGEYEQYF. CDR3 sequence (DNA): TGTGCCAGCAGCTCGTCCGGGACAGGAGAGTACGAGCAGTACTTC.

This chain joins TRBV30 and TRBJ1-3; no clear D. Between the trimmed V and J ends, which lost 2 bases and 8 bases, there was a span of 10 bases. Germline V lookup: CDR1 GTSNPN, CDR2 SVGIG (reference sequence). The CDR3 contains 12 residues. The CDR3 region has the DNA TGTGCCTGGAGTCGGCGCGGGGACACCATATATTTT. This codes for CAWSRRGDTIYF.

This sequence joins TRBV20-1 and TRBJ2-5; TRBD2 might be the D (6 bases). From germline, CDR1 is DFQATT and CDR2 SNEGSKA (reference sequence). The germline V and J ends were trimmed by 3 bases and 3 bases, with 14 bases remaining between them. The CDR3 is 14 residues long. CDR3 region: CSASKLALEETQYF. CDR3 DNA sequence: TGCAGTGCTAGTAAACTAGCCTTGGAAGAGACCCAGTACTTC.

The chain has TRBV7-8 and TRBJ1-2; D gene ambiguous. The CDR3 has 13 amino acids. The V gene's germline CDR1 is SGHVS and CDR2 FQNEAQ. V gave up 4 bases and J gave up 8 bases, with 14 bases separating them. The CDR3 DNA reads as TGTGCCAGCAGCTCCCGTGGTTATAGAGGCTACACCTTC. This translates into CASSSRGYRGYTF.

The chain couples TRBV19 to TRBJ2-7, with 7 positions matching TRBD1. Germline V CDR1 and CDR2: LNHDA, SQIVND (reference sequence). V shed 9 bases and J 6 bases; nucleotides not matched to a gene: 5. The CDR3 has 11 residues. Written as DNA, the CDR3 is TGTGCCAGCAGGGGGTCGGGCGAGCAGTACTTC. Its protein product is CASRGSGEQYF.

CDR3 loop: CASSPPGLAGKNEQFF. The CDR3 DNA reads as TGTGCCAGCAGCCCACCGGGACTAGCGGGAAAAAATGAGCAGTTCTTC. The chain is built from TRBV5-4 and TRBJ2-1, with TRBD2 matching over 13 bases. With V trimmed by 4 bases and J by 7 bases, 8 bases remained unmatched. The CDR3 consists of 16 residues. Germline assignment: CDR1 SGHNT and CDR2 YYREEE (reference sequence).

This chain uses TRBV6-2 or TRBV6-3 with TRBJ1-1, with a possible D match to TRBD1 (5 bases). The CDR3 extends over 15 amino acids. V lost 2 bases and J lost 4, with 14 bases in between. Germline V lookup: CDR1 MNHEY, CDR2 SVGEGT. The CDR3 nucleotides read TGTGCCAGCAGTTACGGTCCATCCAGGGCCACTGAAGCTTTCTTT. Translated: CASSYGPSRATEAFF.

The rearrangement joins TRBV5-4 to TRBJ1-2; TRBD1 matches 10 bases. From germline, CDR1 is SGHNT and CDR2 YYREEE (reference sequence). This CDR3 comprises 17 residues. J gave up 4 bases and V 2 bases, and 11 bases lay outside the gene matches. DNA for the CDR3: TGTGCCAGCAGCTTTACCCTCCGGGACAGGGGAGGCTATGGCTACACCTTC. Its translation is CASSFTLRDRGGYGYTF.

The chain carries TRBV7-6 and TRBJ2-3, with 8 bases that match TRBD2. This CDR3 is 16 amino acids long. Germline V gene data show CDR1 as SGHVS and CDR2 as FNYEAQ. The V and J ends lost 1 base and 2 bases, in that order; junction bases with no gene match: 5. The CDR3 region is CASSLGLAGFTDTQYF. Here the CDR3 DNA reads TGTGCCAGCAGCTTAGGGCTAGCGGGCTTCACAGATACGCAGTATTTT. Based on the CDR3 plus reference TRBV7-6 and TRBJ2-3, the full variable domain is GAGVSQSPRYKVTKRGQDVALRCDPISGHVSLYWYRQALGQGPEFLTYFNYEAQQDKSGLPNDRFSAERPEGSISTLTIQRTEQRDSAMYRCASSLGLAGFTDTQYFGPGTRLTVL.

This clone showed up just once. V and J are TRBV19 and TRBJ1-2; 9 bases match TRBD1. With V trimmed by 4 bases and J by 7 bases, 10 bases remained unmatched. The CDR3 sequence is 15 residues long. Germline V gene sequence: CDR1 LNHDA, CDR2 SQIVND (reference sequence). The CDR3 sequence is CASSTRQGGLRGYTF. CDR3 nucleotide sequence: TGTGCCAGTAGTACTCGACAGGGGGGATTGCGTGGCTACACCTTC.

V is TRBV2 and J is TRBJ1-5; the D is unclear. V was cut by 6 bases and J by 2 bases, with 14 bases left in between. Germline V gene lookup returns CDR1 SNHLY and CDR2 FYNNEI. There are 15 residues in the CDR3. The CDR3 spells CASSPGRVGNQPQHF. CDR3 bases: TGTGCCAGCAGCCCTGGGAGGGTAGGCAATCAGCCCCAGCATTTT.

V is TRBV6-5 and J is TRBJ1-6; D not certain. Trimming shortened V by 7 bases and J by 8 bases, and 12 bases separated the two germline ends. The CDR3 has 13 amino acids. Germline CDR1 and CDR2: MNHEY and SVGAGI. The CDR3 DNA sequence: TGTGCCAGCACCTATTTCCGAGATTCACCCCTCCACTTT. Residues: CASTYFRDSPLHF.